This TCR beta chain comes out of a study of brain T cells in children with intractable seizures. The time point here: blood from clinic visit 5 months post-surgery; TSC patient then seizure free. Only cases whose brain tissue showed the highest T cell transcript signatures were sequenced. Pre-surgery treatment included at least one anti-epileptic drug. Only in-frame clones appear in the TCRdb table, and some are missing; sequencing was by immunoSEQ multiplex PCR. The table includes approximately 330,000 clones, roughly 93% detected once. The length of the CDR3 is 15 residues. Trimming left V 1 base short and J 5 bases short, with 14 bases between. The germline CDR1 and CDR2 sequences are SNHLY and FYNNEI. Overall study results and limits: Pre-surgery blood may have been undersampled, hiding some clones. Viral specificity was inferred only from CDR3 similarity; HCMV serostatus was unknown.

Points on this clone: As yet, its antigen is unknown.

This sample comprised peripheral blood, obtained roughly 5 months after surgery. This receptor was identified in a boy under two years old with tuberous sclerosis and intractable seizures. V gene TRBV2 combines with J gene TRBJ1-2; no reliable D call. For the CDR3, the DNA is TGTGCCAGCAGTGAAGAGGGCGGCAGACTATATGGCTACACCTTC. Amino acid sequence: CASSEEGGRLYGYTF.